The T cell receptor beta chain described here comes from a study of cytomegalovirus exposure and HLA in healthy donors. Comments on this clone: The junction does not match germline at one end; this may be a read error.

CDR3 length equals 17 residues. Germline V gene sequence: CDR1 SEHNR, CDR2 FQNEAQ (reference sequence). With 60 Vbeta and 13 Jbeta primers, the PCR was carried out. Clones were read by immunoSEQ multiplex PCR, and TCRdb kept only the in-frame ones, dropping some. The table lists 90,000 to 120,000 clones, 82% of them singletons, with about 2.5% in the top ten. The sample taken for sequencing was PBMCs. This rearrangement joins TRBV7-9 to TRBJ1-2; tentative D call: TRBD1 (5 bases). The receptor was derived from a young man in good health and CMV-seropositive. The CDR3 nucleotides read TGTTCCAGCAGCTTAAAAGGGGCAGCTCTCTTTGACTATGGCTACACCTTC. Translated, it gives CSSSLKGAALFDYGYTF.